This TCR beta chain comes out of a study of CD8 T cells in ankylosing spondylitis. Study-level results: Some of these motif variants have turned up before, in reports on reactive arthritis synovial fluid and blood. The clones that were linked to disease were reported to be significantly enriched in matched synovial fluid samples from ankylosing spondylitis patients. Blood of patients with ankylosing spondylitis appeared to be characterized by a TCR beta motif of about eight highly homologous variants.

TCRdb used MiXCR to reprocess the 5' RACE reads, holding one entry per CDR3 protein. The sample lists about 460,000 distinct CDR3 sequences, roughly 5% occurring once. Many counts were recorded for this clonotype. Its antigen is not known. Sequenced sample: blood, either unsorted or a sorted T cell fraction (not recorded which). This clonotype was obtained from a male donor with ankylosing spondylitis.

This CDR3 is CSARSSNQPQHF. DNA of the CDR3: TGCAGTGCTAGATCCAGCAATCAGCCCCAGCATTTT. The chain has TRBV20-1 and TRBJ1-5; D unclear. The CDR3 extends over 12 amino acids. From germline, CDR1 is DFQATT and CDR2 SNEGSKA (reference sequence). With 2 bases removed from V and 1 base from J, the gap between germline ends came to 3 bases.